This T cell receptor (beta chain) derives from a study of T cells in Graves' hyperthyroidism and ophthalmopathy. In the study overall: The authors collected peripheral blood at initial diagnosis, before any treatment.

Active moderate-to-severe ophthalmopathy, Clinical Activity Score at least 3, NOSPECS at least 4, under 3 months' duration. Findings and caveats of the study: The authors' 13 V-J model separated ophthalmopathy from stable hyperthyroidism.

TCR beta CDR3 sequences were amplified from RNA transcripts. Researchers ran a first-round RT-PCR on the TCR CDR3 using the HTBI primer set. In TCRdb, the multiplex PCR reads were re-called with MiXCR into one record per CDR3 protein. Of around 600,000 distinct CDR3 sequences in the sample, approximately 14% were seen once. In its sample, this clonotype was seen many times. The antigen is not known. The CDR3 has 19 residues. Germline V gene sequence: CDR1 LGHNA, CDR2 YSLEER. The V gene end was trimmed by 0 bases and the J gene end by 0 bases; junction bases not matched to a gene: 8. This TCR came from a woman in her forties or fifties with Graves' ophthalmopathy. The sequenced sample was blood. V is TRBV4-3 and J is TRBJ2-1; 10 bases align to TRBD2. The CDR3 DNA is TGCGCCAGCAGCCAAGATTTTGGGACTAGCGTAAGCTCCTACAATGAGCAGTTCTTC. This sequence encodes CASSQDFGTSVSSYNEQFF.